This T cell receptor (beta chain) was obtained from a study of blood T cell repertoires in COVID-19. Sequencing was performed with immunoSEQ multiplex PCR; in TCRdb, only in-frame clones are kept and a portion is missing. The top ten hold about 1.8% of the sample, which has about 90,000 clones, about 90% seen once. Trimming removed 6 bases from V and 4 bases from J; junction bases left unmatched: 11. This CDR3 contains 15 residues. Germline V gene lookup returns CDR1 MDHEN and CDR2 SYDVKM. The chain has TRBV28 and TRBJ1-1; 7 bases fit TRBD1. Sequencing was done on a sample of peripheral blood. The sequence was obtained from a human donor with active COVID-19. The donor label of this sample is uncertain. This CDR3 reads CASRLARGKVTEAFF. The CDR3 DNA reads as TGTGCCAGCAGGCTCGCCAGGGGGAAGGTCACTGAAGCTTTCTTT.